The present entry profiles one T cell receptor (beta chain) with its context. Its target is not known. This record belongs to a study of vaccination effects on CD4 cells after COVID-19. Study overall: It was two doses of either the BNT162b2 or mRNA-1273 vaccine that participants received.

Study outcomes and limitations: Of the vaccine-induced clones from healthy vaccinees, merely 1 of 255 recognized common cold coronaviruses as well. Vaccine- and infection-induced clones showed marked clonal contraction late following vaccination.

Germline assignment: CDR1 MDHEN and CDR2 SYDVKM. The CDR3 has 14 residues. Trimming removed 10 bases from V and 4 bases from J, with 19 bases in between. Using viral peptide pools, the ViraFEST assay grew out antigen-specific CD4+ T cells prior to sequencing. Following 10 days of culture, CD4+ T cells were isolated. Half the medium was replaced with IL-2 medium on days 3 and 7. Some clones are missing from TCRdb's copy, which holds only in-frame ones; the method was immunoSEQ multiplex PCR. The table has roughly 76,000 clones, 70% to 75% seen once. Sequenced here: CD4+ T cells from PBMCs cultured with HCoV-229E spike peptides, sampled before COVID-19 vaccination. The rearrangement joins TRBV28 to TRBJ1-2, with D possibly matching TRBD1 (5 bases). This sequence was found in a human donor who received a COVID-19 vaccine. This CDR3 is CATPIGGGSYGYTF. In DNA, the CDR3 is TGTGCCACTCCGATCGGTGGGGGTTCCTATGGCTACACCTTC.